This TCR beta chain was sequenced during a study of blood T cell repertoires in COVID-19 (dated by TCRdb to the early 2020s). As for the study more broadly: The collaborator samples originated in the United States, Italy and Spain and spanned the acute and convalescent phases of COVID-19. The repertoires were released in a freely available public database meant as a resource for research on the immune response to SARS-CoV-2. Sample metadata almost always included a de-identified subject ID, COVID-19 status, age in years and sex. The samples were drawn from two sources: the first 160 participants of the ongoing ImmuneRACE study, and 1,200 or so subjects contributed by 6 global collaborators. Subjects who had been exposed to COVID-19, were actively infected with it, or had recovered from it provided the deeply sampled blood TCRbeta repertoires that made up the dataset. The material from the prospective study consisted of cDNA or gDNA derived from T cells, B-cell-depleted T cells, or PBMCs. HLA class I and class II types, where available, came from metadata supplied by the sample provider rather than from assay-based typing.

TCRbeta CDR3 regions were amplified from genomic DNA by means of the immunoSEQ Assay, a bias-controlled multiplex PCR. Concerning the study's data processing: The number of nucleated cells in each sample was estimated from the amplification of reference gene primers within the assay. Sequence reads were collapsed and filtered to measure the absolute abundance of every unique TCRbeta CDR3 rearrangement. For each sample, productive Simpson clonality was calculated as the square root of Simpson's diversity index across productive rearrangements. In its TCRdb copy, this immuneACCESS table keeps in-frame sequences only and misses some clones. Where compared with another copy, unresolved V genes explain less than half of these, and the others have no known cause. From that table come the V and J calls and clone size; the DNA was used to work out D and trimming. A total of more than 150,000 clones appear in this sample, around 84% of them only once. The ten largest clones take up less than 3% of the sample.

Collaborating institutions collected whole blood in K2EDTA tubes following their own protocols. Collaborator samples were shipped for TCRbeta analysis as frozen whole blood, isolated PBMCs, or DNA extracted from either sample type. In the case of this clone: What antigen it recognizes has not been identified. Base qualities are not provided; no much larger clone lies one nucleotide away.

Points the paper makes about the study in general: The amount of clinical and demographic metadata varied by source and participant and was provided uncurated.

In the germline V gene, CDR1 corresponds to MDHEN and CDR2 to SYDVKM. V and J lose 3 bases and 5 bases, and a span of 7 bases separates them. Taken from cysteine to phenylalanine, the CDR3 has 12 residues. Only the CDR3 portion is preserved as DNA: 36 bases, with reading frame beginning at the first base. Sequenced input: peripheral blood. The sequence links TRBV28 to TRBJ2-5, with no reliable assignment of the D segment. This clonotype originated in a man aged 40-49 years with active or convalescent COVID-19. In nucleotide form, the sequence is TGTGCCAGCAGTTTTAATTCGGAGACCCAGTACTTC. Translated, it reads CASSFNSETQYF. With the rest looked up from the reference TRBV28 and TRBJ2-5 genes rather than sequenced, the full variable domain is DVKVTQSSRYLVKRTGEKVFLECVQDMDHENMFWYRQDPGLGLRLIYFSYDVKMKEKGDIPEGYSVSREKKERFSLILESASTNQTSMYLCASSFNSETQYFGPGTRLLVL.